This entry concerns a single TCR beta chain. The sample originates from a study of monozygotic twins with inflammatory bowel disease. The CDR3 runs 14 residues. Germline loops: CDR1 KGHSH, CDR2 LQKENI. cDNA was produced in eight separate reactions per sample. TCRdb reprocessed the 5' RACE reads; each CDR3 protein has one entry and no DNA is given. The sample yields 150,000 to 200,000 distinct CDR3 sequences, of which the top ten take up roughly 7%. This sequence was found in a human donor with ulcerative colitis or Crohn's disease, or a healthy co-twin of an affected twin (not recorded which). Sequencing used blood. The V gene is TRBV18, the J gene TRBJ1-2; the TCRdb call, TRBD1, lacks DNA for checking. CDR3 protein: CASSFSTGDYGYTF.